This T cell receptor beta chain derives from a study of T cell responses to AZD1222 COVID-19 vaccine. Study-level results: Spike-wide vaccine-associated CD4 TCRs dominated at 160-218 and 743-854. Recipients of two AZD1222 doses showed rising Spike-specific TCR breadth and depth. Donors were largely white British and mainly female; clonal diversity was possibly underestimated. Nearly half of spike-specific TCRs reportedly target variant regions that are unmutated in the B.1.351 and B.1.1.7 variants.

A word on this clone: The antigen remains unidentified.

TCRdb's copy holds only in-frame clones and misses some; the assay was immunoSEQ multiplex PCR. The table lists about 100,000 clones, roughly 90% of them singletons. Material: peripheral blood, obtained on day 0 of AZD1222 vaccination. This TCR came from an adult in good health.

CDR3 loop: CASSYTSLEGYTF. CDR3 nucleotide sequence: TGTGCCAGCAGCTATACCTCCCTGGAGGGCTACACCTTC. The V gene is TRBV7-9, the J gene TRBJ1-2; D gene ambiguous. The V gene lost 4 bases and the J gene lost 8 bases, with 14 bases spanning the gap. This CDR3 comprises 13 residues. The germline V gene encodes CDR1 SEHNR and CDR2 FQNEAQ (reference sequence).